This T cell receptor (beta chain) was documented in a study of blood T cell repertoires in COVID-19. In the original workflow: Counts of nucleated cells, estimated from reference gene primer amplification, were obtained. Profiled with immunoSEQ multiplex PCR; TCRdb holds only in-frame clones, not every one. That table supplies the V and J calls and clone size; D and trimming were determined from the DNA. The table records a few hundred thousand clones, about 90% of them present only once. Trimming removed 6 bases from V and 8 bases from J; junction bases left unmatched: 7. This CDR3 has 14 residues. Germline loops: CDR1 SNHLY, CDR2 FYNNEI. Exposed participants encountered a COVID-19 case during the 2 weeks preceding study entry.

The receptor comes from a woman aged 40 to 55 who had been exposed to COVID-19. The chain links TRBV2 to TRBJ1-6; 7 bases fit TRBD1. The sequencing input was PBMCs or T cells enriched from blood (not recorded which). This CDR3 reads CASRDGTADSPLHF. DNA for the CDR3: TGTGCCAGCAGGGATGGGACAGCCGATTCACCCCTCCACTTT.